This T cell receptor beta chain was identified during a study of cytomegalovirus exposure and HLA in healthy donors. Study findings and constraints: In vitro experiments confirmed that a few CMV-associated chains were specific for CMV antigens. Productive rates of about 90% or about 30% were seen for most TCR beta V segments in an earlier analysis.

60 Vbeta and 13 Jbeta primers were used in PCR. The method was immunoSEQ multiplex PCR; TCRdb's version includes in-frame clones alone and lacks a portion of them. The sample contains about 200,000 clones, 70% to 80% of which appear only once. A single count supports this clone. The antigen remains unidentified. CDR3 length equals 11 residues. V was shortened by 7 bases and J by 6 bases, with 10 bases between the two germline ends. The V gene's germline CDR1 is SNHLY and CDR2 FYNNEI. The source material was PBMCs. The chain joins TRBV2 to TRBJ2-7; unclear D gene. This TCR was recovered from a male donor in good health and CMV-seronegative. CDR3 coding DNA: TGTGCCAGCACGAGAAGTACCGAGCAGTACTTC. Protein: CASTRSTEQYF.